This T cell receptor beta chain is from a study of relationships among human T cell subsets. In germline, CDR1 is MDHEN, CDR2 SYDVKM. Deletions cut 5 bases from V and 7 bases from J, with 9 bases between. The CDR3 length is 12 residues. The CD8+ T cells came from negative anti-CD4 multisort bead selection followed by positive anti-CD8 selection. TCR alpha and beta CDR3s were amplified from mRNA by semiquantitative ARM-PCR. Exponential amplification used communal superprimers after tagged nested gene-specific primers in ARM-PCR. TCRdb re-analysed the multiplex PCR reads in MiXCR, keeping a single row per CDR3 protein. Of nearly 5,500 distinct CDR3 sequences in the sample, approximately 70% were seen once.

The rearrangement uses TRBV28 and TRBJ1-5; D not certain. This receptor was obtained from a middle-aged man in good health. Sequenced material: CD8+ T cells sorted from blood. This CDR3 reads CASSLGGQPQHF. For the CDR3, the DNA is TGTGCCAGCAGTCTGGGAGGGCAGCCCCAGCATTTT.